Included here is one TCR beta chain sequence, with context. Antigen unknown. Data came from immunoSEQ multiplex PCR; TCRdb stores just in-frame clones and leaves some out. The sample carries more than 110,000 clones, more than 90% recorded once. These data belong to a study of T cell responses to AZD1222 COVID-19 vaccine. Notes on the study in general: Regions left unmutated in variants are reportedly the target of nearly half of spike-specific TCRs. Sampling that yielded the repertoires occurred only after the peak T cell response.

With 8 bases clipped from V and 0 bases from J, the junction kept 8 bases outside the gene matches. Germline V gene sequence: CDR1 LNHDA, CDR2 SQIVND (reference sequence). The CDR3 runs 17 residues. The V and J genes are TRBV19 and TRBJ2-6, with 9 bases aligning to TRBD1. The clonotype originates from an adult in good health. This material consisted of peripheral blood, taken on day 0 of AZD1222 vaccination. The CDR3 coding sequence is TGTGCCAGTGGGTGGGACAGGGCTATCTCTGGGGCCAACGTCCTGACTTTC. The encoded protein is CASGWDRAISGANVLTF.